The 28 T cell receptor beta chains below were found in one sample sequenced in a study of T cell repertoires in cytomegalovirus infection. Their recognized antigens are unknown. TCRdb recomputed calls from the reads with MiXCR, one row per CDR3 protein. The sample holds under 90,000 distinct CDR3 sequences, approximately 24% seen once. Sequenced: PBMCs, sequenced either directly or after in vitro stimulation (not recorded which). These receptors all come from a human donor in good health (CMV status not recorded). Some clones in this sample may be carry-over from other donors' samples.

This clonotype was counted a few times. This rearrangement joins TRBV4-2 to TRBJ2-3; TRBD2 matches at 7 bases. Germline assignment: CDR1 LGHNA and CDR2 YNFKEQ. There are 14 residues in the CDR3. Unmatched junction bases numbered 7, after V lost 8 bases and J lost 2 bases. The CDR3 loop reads CASSASGNTDTQYF. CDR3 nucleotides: TGTGCCAGCTCGGCTAGCGGAAACACAGATACGCAGTATTTT.

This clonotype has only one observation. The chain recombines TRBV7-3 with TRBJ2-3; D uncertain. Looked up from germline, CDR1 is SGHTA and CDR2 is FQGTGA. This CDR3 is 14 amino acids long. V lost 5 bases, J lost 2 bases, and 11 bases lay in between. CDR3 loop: CASSIGRPTDTQYF. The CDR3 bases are TGTGCCAGCAGCATCGGACGGCCCACAGATACGCAGTATTTT.

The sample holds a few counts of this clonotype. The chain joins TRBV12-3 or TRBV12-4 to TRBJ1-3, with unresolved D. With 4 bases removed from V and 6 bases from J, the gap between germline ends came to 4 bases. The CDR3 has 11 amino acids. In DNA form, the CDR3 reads TGTGCCAGCAGTTGGGTAAACACCATATATTTT. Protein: CASSWVNTIYF.

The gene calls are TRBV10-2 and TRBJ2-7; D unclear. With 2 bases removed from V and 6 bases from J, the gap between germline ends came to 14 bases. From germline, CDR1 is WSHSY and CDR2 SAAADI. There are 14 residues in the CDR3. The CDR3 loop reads CASSEARALGEQYV. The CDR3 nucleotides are TGCGCCAGCAGTGAGGCTAGGGCCCTGGGCGAGCAGTACGTC.

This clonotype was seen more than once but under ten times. The CDR3, as DNA: TGCGCCAGCAGCCAAGGACACGAGGTCTATGGCTACACCTTC. It encodes CASSQGHEVYGYTF. The V call is TRBV4-1, the J call TRBJ1-2; D gene ambiguous. Trimming shortened V by 1 base and J by 4 bases, and 10 bases separated the two germline ends. CDR3 length: 14 residues. Germline V gene lookup returns CDR1 MGHRA and CDR2 YSYEKL.

The CDR3 bases are TGTGCCAGCAGTTACTCCCTCTCCAGTCTACTAAACACCATATATTTT. Amino acids: CASSYSLSSLLNTIYF. The chain uses TRBV6-6 and TRBJ1-3, with D unclear. V was trimmed by 0 bases and J by 6 bases, leaving 15 bases between them. This CDR3 region has 16 residues. From germline, CDR1 is MNHNY and CDR2 SVGAGI (reference sequence).

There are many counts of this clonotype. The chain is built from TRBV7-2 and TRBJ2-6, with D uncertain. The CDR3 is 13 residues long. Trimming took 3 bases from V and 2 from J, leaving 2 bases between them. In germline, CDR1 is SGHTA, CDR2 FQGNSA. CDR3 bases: TGTGCCAGCAGCTTTGCTGGGGCCAACGTCCTGACTTTC. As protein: CASSFAGANVLTF.

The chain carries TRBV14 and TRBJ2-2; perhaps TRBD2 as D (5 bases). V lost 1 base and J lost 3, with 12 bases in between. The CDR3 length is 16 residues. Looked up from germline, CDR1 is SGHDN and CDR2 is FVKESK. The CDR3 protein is CASSQVPAVYTGELFF. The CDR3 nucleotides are TGTGCCAGCAGCCAAGTTCCAGCGGTCTACACCGGGGAGCTGTTTTTT.

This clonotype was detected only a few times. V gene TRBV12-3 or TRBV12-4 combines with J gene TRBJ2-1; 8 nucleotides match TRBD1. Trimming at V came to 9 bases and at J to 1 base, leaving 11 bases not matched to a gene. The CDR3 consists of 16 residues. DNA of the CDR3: TGTGCCAGTGCATCTGACAGGGGTGCATCCTACAATGAGCAGTTCTTC. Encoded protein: CASASDRGASYNEQFF.

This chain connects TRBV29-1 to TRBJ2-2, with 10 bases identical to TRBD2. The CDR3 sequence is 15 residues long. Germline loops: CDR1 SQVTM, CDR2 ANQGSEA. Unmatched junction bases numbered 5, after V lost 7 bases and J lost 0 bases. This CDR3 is CSGASGSANTGELFF. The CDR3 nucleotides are TGCAGCGGAGCTAGCGGGAGCGCGAACACCGGGGAGCTGTTTTTT.

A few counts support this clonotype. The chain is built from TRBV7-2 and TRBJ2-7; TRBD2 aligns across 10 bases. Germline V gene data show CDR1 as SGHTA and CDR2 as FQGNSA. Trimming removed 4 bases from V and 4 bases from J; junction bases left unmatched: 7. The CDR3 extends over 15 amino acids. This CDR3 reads CASSSILAGRYEQYF. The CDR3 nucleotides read TGTGCCAGCAGCTCCATACTAGCGGGACGGTACGAGCAGTACTTC.

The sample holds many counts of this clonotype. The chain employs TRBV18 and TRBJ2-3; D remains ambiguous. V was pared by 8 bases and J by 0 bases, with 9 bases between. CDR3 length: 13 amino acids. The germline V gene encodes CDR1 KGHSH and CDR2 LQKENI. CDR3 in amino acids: CASSPTSTDTQYF. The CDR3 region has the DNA TGTGCCAGCAGTCCGACTAGCACAGATACGCAGTATTTT.

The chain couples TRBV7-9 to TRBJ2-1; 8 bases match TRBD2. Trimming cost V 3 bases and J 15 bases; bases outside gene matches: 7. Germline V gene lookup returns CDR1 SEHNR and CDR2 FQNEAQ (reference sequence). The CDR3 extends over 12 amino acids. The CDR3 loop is CASSFGAGVGFF. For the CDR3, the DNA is TGTGCCAGCAGCTTCGGAGCGGGAGTGGGGTTCTTC.

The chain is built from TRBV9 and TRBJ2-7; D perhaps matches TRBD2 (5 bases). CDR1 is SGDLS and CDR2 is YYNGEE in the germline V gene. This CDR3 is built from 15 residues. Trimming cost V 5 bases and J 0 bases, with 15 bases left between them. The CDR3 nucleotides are TGTGCCAGCAGTGTTCCCGGGAAGTGCTCCTACGAGCAGTACGTC. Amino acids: CASSVPGKCSYEQYV.

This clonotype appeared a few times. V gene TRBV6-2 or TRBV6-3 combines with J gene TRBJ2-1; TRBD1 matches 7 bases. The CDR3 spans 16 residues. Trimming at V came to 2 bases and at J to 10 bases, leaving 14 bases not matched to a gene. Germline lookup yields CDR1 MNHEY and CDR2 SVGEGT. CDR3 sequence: CASSYPMVLGGVEQFF. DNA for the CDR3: TGTGCCAGCAGTTACCCGATGGTACTAGGGGGCGTCGAGCAGTTCTTC.

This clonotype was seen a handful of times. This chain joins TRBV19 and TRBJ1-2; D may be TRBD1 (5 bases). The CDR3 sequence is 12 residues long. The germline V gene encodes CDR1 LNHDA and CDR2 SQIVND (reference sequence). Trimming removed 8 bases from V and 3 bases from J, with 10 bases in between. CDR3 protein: CASGDGHYGYTF. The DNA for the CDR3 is TGTGCCAGTGGGGACGGACACTATGGCTACACCTTC. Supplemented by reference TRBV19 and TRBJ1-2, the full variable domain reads DGGITQSPKYLFRKEGQNVTLSCEQNLNHDAMYWYRQDPGQGLRLIYYSQIVNDFQKGDIAEGYSVSREKKESFPLTVTSAQKNPTAFYLCASGDGHYGYTFGSGTRLTVV.

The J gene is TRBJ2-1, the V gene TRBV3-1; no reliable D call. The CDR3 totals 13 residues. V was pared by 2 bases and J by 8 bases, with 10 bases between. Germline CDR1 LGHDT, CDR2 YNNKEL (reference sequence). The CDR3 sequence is CASSQLSSDEQFF. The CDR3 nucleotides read TGTGCCAGCAGCCAACTTAGTAGTGATGAGCAGTTCTTC.

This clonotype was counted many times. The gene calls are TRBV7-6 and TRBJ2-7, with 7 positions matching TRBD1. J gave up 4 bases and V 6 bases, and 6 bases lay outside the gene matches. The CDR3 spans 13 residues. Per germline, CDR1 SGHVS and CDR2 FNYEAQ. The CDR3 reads CASSNRGRYEQYF. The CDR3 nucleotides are TGTGCCAGCAGTAACAGGGGACGGTACGAGCAGTACTTC.

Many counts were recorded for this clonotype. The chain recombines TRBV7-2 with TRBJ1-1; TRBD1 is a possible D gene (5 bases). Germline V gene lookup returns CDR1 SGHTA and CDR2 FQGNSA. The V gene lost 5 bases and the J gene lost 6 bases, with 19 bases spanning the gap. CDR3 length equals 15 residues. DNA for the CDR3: TGTGCCAGCAGCCTCCTAGAAGGGGCTCGCCCTGAAGCTTTCTTT. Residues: CASSLLEGARPEAFF.

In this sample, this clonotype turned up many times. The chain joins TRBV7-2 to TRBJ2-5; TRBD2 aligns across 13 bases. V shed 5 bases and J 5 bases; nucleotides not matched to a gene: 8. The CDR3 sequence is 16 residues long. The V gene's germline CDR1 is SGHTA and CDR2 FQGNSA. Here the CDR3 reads CASSGRTSGSIETQYF. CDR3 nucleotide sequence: TGTGCCAGCAGCGGGCGGACTAGCGGGAGTATTGAGACCCAGTACTTC. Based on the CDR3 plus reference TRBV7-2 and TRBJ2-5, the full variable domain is GAGVSQSPSNKVTEKGKDVELRCDPISGHTALYWYRQSLGQGLEFLIYFQGNSAPDKSGLPSDRFSAERTGGSVSTLTIQRTQQEDSAVYLCASSGRTSGSIETQYFGPGTRLLVL.

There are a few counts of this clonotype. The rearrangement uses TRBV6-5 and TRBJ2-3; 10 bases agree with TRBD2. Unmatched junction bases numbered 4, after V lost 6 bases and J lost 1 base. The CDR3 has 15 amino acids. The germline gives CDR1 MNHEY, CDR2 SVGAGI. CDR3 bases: TGTGCCAGCAGGTCCGGGACTAGCGGCACAGATACGCAGTATTTT. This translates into CASRSGTSGTDTQYF.

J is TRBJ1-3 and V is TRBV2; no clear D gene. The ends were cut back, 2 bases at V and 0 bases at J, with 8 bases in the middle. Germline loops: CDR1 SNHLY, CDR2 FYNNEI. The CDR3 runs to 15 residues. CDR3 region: CASSEREVSGNTIYF. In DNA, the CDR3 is TGTGCCAGCAGTGAAAGGGAAGTCTCTGGAAACACCATATATTTT. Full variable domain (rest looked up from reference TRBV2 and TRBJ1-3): EPEVTQTPSHQVTQMGQEVILRCVPISNHLYFYWYRQILGQKVEFLVSFYNNEISEKSEIFDDQFSVERPDGSNFTLKIRSTKLEDSAMYFCASSEREVSGNTIYFGEGSWLTVV.

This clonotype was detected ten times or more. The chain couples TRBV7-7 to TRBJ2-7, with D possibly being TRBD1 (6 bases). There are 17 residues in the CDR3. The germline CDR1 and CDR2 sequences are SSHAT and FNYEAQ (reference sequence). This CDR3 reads CASSSDRTTLLLYEQYV. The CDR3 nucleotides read TGTGCTAGCAGCTCTGACAGGACCACTCTTCTACTATACGAGCAGTACGTC.

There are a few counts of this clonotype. CDR3 nucleotides: TGTGCCAGCAGCCCTATCCTAGCGGGAAGTGGAGAGACCCAGTACTTC. Translated, it gives CASSPILAGSGETQYF. This sequence joins TRBV7-8 and TRBJ2-5, with 9 bases aligning to TRBD2. Germline assignment: CDR1 SGHVS and CDR2 FQNEAQ. The V segment lost 5 bases and the J segment 4 bases; nucleotides outside the gene matches: 11. The CDR3 has 16 amino acids.

The CDR3 coding sequence is TGCAGCGTTGTAGGTAGCAGTCAAGGAGATACGCAGTATTTT. This sequence encodes CSVVGSSQGDTQYF. This chain joins TRBV29-1 and TRBJ2-3, with D hard to call. Germline V gives CDR1 SQVTM, CDR2 ANQGSEA. There are 14 residues in the CDR3. Between the trimmed V and J ends, which lost 4 bases and 5 bases, there was a span of 16 bases.

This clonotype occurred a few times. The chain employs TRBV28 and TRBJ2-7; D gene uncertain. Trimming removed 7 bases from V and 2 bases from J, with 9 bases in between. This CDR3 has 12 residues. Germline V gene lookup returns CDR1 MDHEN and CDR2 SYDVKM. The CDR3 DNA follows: TGTGCCAGCATGGGCTCGACCTACGAGCAGTACTTC. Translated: CASMGSTYEQYF.

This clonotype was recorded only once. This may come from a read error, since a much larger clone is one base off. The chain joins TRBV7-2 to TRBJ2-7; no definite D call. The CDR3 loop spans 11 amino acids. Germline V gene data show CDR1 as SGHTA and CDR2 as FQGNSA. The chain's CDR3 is CASSLIYEQCF. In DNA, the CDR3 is TGTGCCAGCAGCTTAATCTACGAGCAGTGCTTC. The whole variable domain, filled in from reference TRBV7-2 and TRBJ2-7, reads GAGVSQSPSNKVTEKGKDVELRCDPISGHTALYWYRQSLGQGLEFLIYFQGNSAPDKSGLPSDRFSAERTGGSVSTLTIQRTQQEDSAVYLCASSLIYEQCFGPGTRLTVT.

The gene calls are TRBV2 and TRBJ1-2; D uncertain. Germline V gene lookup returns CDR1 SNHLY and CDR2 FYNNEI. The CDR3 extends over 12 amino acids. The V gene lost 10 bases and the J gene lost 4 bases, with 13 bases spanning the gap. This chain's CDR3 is CATRLFAYGYTF. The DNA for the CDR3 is TGTGCCACGCGTCTTTTCGCCTATGGCTACACCTTC.